The T cell receptor (beta chain) under discussion was sequenced for a study of blood T cell repertoires in COVID-19. Study-wide background: There were acute and convalescent COVID-19 samples, and they came from the United States, Italy and Spain. PBMCs, B-cell-depleted T cells, or T cells provided the cDNA or gDNA that made up the material.

The germline V and J ends were trimmed by 4 bases and 0 bases, with 14 bases remaining between them. CDR3 size: 16 residues. CDR1 is SGDLS and CDR2 is YYNGEE in the germline V gene. The authors' processing: Reference gene primer amplification in the assay estimated nucleated cell counts. The assay was immunoSEQ multiplex PCR, and TCRdb's table has in-frame clones only and misses some. Clone size and the V and J calls come from that table; the DNA yielded D and trimming. The sample records some 120,000 clones, approximately 92% being singletons. V is TRBV9 and J is TRBJ1-3; maybe TRBD1 (5 bases). This TCR was recovered from a man in his 70s with active or convalescent COVID-19. Input material: peripheral blood. The CDR3 protein is CASSFHSGGSGNTIYF. The CDR3 nucleotides read TGTGCCAGCAGCTTCCATTCGGGGGGCTCTGGAAACACCATATATTTT. The whole variable domain, filled in from reference TRBV9 and TRBJ1-3, reads DSGVTQTPKHLITATGQRVTLRCSPRSGDLSVYWYQQSLDQGLQFLIQYYNGEERAKGNILERFSAQQFPDLHSELNLSSLELGDSALYFCASSFHSGGSGNTIYFGEGSWLTVV.